This TCR beta chain was recorded in a study of human T cells and chemical hapten exposure. Study results and limitations: Patch test score was positively correlated with the counts of TCRs that had expanded at PT1. No change in TCRs above 1 in 1000 frequency was produced by DPC sensitization.

The sample holds many counts of this clonotype. Its antigen remains unknown. CDR3 length: 16 amino acids. In germline, CDR1 is MNHEY, CDR2 SMNVEV (reference sequence). V dropped 5 bases and J dropped 2; count of bases not matched to a gene: 6. The time point is: patch test 1, 2 weeks after DPC sensitization. Treatment of the sample: therapeutic diphenylcyclopropenone sensitization with weekly scalp DPC. Non-pregnant alopecia patients aged 18 to 70, suitable for DPC therapy. Library preparation tagged each individual cDNA molecule with a unique molecular identifier. Each CDR3 protein gets one entry after TCRdb re-called the RACE reads with MiXCR. The top ten clones hold about an eighth of a sample with 45,000 to 70,000 distinct CDR3 sequences, 7.5% to 10% of them seen once.

The chain links TRBV27 to TRBJ2-3; TRBD2 matches at 11 bases. The TCR was taken from a middle-aged woman with alopecia areata. Some clones in this sample may be carry-over from other donors' samples. Sequences were derived from whole blood, sampled in connection with sensitization to the hapten diphenylcyclopropenone (DPC). CDR3 coding DNA: TGTGCCAGCAGTATCAATAGCGGGGGGGTCACAGATACGCAGTATTTT. Its protein is CASSINSGGVTDTQYF.